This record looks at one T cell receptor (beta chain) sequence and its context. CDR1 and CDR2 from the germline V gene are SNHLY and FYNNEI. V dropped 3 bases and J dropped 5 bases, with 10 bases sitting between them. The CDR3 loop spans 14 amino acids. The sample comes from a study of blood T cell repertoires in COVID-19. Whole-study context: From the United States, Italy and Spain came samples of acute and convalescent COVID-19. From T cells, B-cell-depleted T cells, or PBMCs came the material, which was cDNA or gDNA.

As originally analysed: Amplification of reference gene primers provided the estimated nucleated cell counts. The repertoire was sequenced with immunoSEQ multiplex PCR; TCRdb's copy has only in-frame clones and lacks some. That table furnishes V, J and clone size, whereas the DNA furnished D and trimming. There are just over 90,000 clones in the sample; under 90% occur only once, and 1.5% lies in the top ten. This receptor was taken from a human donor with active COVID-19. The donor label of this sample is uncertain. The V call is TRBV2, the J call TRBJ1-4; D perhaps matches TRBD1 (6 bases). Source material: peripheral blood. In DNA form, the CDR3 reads TGTGCCAGCAGTGAGGGGCAGGGGAATGAAAAACTGTTTTTT. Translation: CASSEGQGNEKLFF.